This T cell receptor (beta chain) emerged from a study of blood T cell repertoires in COVID-19. From germline, CDR1 is LNHDA and CDR2 SQIVND (reference sequence). The CDR3 contains 17 residues. V shed 4 bases and J 2 bases; nucleotides not matched to a gene: 8. In the study's own analysis: Estimates of nucleated cell counts were drawn from the amplification of reference gene primers. Sequencing used immunoSEQ multiplex PCR; TCRdb keeps in-frame clones, though not all of them. V, J and clone size are taken as reported in that table, and D and trimming were inferred from the DNA itself. In the table there are about 210,000 clones, roughly 79% of which are singletons.

The chain combines TRBV19 with TRBJ2-7, with TRBD2 matching 13 bases. This clonotype was sampled from a woman in her 50s with acute COVID-19. The sample was PBMCs or T cells enriched from blood (not recorded which). The CDR3 protein is CASSTETGLAGTYEQYF. The CDR3 coding sequence is TGTGCCAGTAGTACGGAAACGGGACTAGCGGGAACCTACGAGCAGTACTTC.